Presented here are 10 T cell receptor beta chains from one specimen sequenced in a study of cytomegalovirus exposure and HLA in healthy donors. Primers for the PCR totalled 60 Vbeta and 13 Jbeta. Generated by immunoSEQ multiplex PCR, the TCRdb table keeps only in-frame clones and is missing some. The table records 100,000 to 150,000 clones, approximately 80% of them present only once. Input material: PBMCs. The receptors derive from a man aged 25-45 years in good health and CMV-seronegative.

The chain has TRBV28 and TRBJ2-1; 12 nucleotides align to TRBD1. CDR1 and CDR2 from the germline V gene are MDHEN and SYDVKM. V lost 4 bases and J lost 8; bases outside the gene matches: 6. The CDR3 extends over 15 amino acids. CDR3 sequence: CASSSPGTGGHEQFF. CDR3 bases: TGTGCCAGCAGTTCCCCCGGGACAGGGGGCCATGAGCAGTTCTTC.

This chain uses TRBV19 with TRBJ1-1; perhaps TRBD1 as D (6 bases). Germline V gene data show CDR1 as LNHDA and CDR2 as SQIVND (reference sequence). V was cut by 4 bases and J by 2 bases, with 17 bases left in between. The CDR3 covers 16 residues. CDR3 sequence (DNA): TGTGCCAGTAGTAGCGTTCAGCCACAGGGTAACACTGAAGCTTTCTTT. It specifies CASSSVQPQGNTEAFF.

The rearrangement joins TRBV19 to TRBJ1-3; D possibly corresponds to TRBD1 (6 bases). V lost 7 bases to trimming and J lost 3 bases, with 10 bases between them. The CDR3 runs 13 residues. Germline V gene sequence: CDR1 LNHDA, CDR2 SQIVND (reference sequence). CDR3 region: CASNTGSGNTIYF. CDR3 bases: TGTGCCAGTAATACAGGGAGTGGAAACACCATATATTTT.

J is TRBJ1-3 and V is TRBV5-5; 7 bases align to TRBD1. Germline V gives CDR1 SGHKS, CDR2 YYEKEE (reference sequence). The trim removed 4 bases at V and 2 bases at J, leaving 3 bases unmatched. The CDR3 consists of 14 residues. The chain's CDR3 is CASSRDRPGNTIYF. DNA for the CDR3: TGTGCCAGCAGCAGGGACAGACCTGGAAACACCATATATTTT.

This chain links TRBV6-5 with TRBJ2-7, with TRBD2 as a possible D gene (6 bases). The length of the CDR3 is 13 residues. Per germline, CDR1 MNHEY and CDR2 SVGAGI. V was shortened by 6 bases and J by 0 bases, with 9 bases between the two germline ends. Here the CDR3 reads CASRDGSSYEQYF. Written as DNA, the CDR3 is TGTGCCAGCAGGGACGGGAGCTCCTACGAGCAGTACTTC.

The V call is TRBV28, the J call TRBJ2-7, with a weak D call TRBD1 (6 bases). Germline values: CDR1 MDHEN, CDR2 SYDVKM. V dropped 5 bases and J dropped 0 bases, with 14 bases sitting between them. The CDR3 has 15 amino acids. The CDR3 nucleotides are TGTGCCAGCAGTATAATAAGGGGGAACTCCTACGAGCAGTACTTC. Amino acid sequence: CASSIIRGNSYEQYF.

V and J are TRBV9 and TRBJ1-5, with D unresolved. The CDR3 runs 13 residues. The germline V and J ends were trimmed by 4 bases and 7 bases, with 12 bases remaining between them. Germline V lookup: CDR1 SGDLS, CDR2 YYNGEE. DNA for the CDR3: TGTGCCAGCAGCCCGAGGGTTGGACAGCCCCAGCATTTT. Its translation is CASSPRVGQPQHF. Complete variable domain (other parts from reference TRBV9 and TRBJ1-5): DSGVTQTPKHLITATGQRVTLRCSPRSGDLSVYWYQQSLDQGLQFLIQYYNGEERAKGNILERFSAQQFPDLHSELNLSSLELGDSALYFCASSPRVGQPQHFGDGTRLSIL.

This clone was picked up a small number of times. V is TRBV4-1 and J is TRBJ1-2; unclear D gene. CDR1 is MGHRA, CDR2 YSYEKL, per germline. The length of the CDR3 is 15 residues. V lost 1 base and J 0 bases, leaving 9 bases between the germline ends. The CDR3 reads CASSQVEQPNYGYTF. The CDR3 DNA follows: TGCGCCAGCAGCCAAGTAGAACAGCCTAACTATGGCTACACCTTC.

The chain couples TRBV6-1 to TRBJ1-5; TRBD1 is a possible D gene (5 bases). V lost 3 bases and J 3 bases, leaving 15 bases between the germline ends. Per the germline V gene, CDR1 is MNHNS and CDR2 is SASEGT. The CDR3 spans 16 residues. In DNA, the CDR3 is TGTGCCAGCAGTGACGGGCCGGGGGAATACAATCAGCCCCAGCATTTT. Translation: CASSDGPGEYNQPQHF.

The CDR3 nucleotides read TGTGCCAGCAGTGACACGCGAAGAGACAGTCGCTACACCTTC. It codes for CASSDTRRDSRYTF. This rearrangement joins TRBV6-4 to TRBJ1-2, with TRBD1 as a possible D gene (5 bases). There are 14 residues in the CDR3. Trimming left V 2 bases short and J 9 bases short, with 16 bases between. The germline V gene encodes CDR1 MRHNA and CDR2 SNTAGT.